Below are 7 T cell receptor beta chains sequenced from a single sample in a study of T cells after yellow fever vaccination. MiXCR, applied by TCRdb to the 5' RACE reads, yields one record per CDR3 protein. There are 500,000 to 650,000 distinct CDR3 sequences in the sample; around 16% occur only once, and roughly 17% lies in the top ten. The material was PBMCs, obtained around 5 days after the first yellow fever vaccination. The receptors shown here come from a man younger than 30 who received the YFV17D yellow fever vaccine.

In this sample, this clonotype turned up a few times. J is TRBJ2-2 and V is TRBV7-3, with TRBD1 matching 7 bases. From germline, CDR1 is SGHTA and CDR2 FQGTGA. Trimming at V came to 0 bases and at J to 5 bases, leaving 6 bases not matched to a gene. This CDR3 is 16 amino acids long. The CDR3 region is CASSLTYRGETGELFF. In DNA form, the CDR3 reads TGTGCCAGCAGCTTAACTTACAGGGGCGAGACCGGGGAGCTGTTTTTT. Full variable domain (remainder filled in from reference TRBV7-3 and TRBJ2-2): GAGVSQTPSNKVTEKGKYVELRCDPISGHTALYWYRQSLGQGPEFLIYFQGTGAADDSGLPNDRFFAVRPEGSVSTLKIQRTERGDSAVYLCASSLTYRGETGELFFGEGSRLTVL.

Only a few counts were recorded for this clonotype. This chain connects TRBV20-1 to TRBJ2-1; D tentatively fits TRBD1 or TRBD2 (5 bases each). The CDR3 is 14 residues long. Germline V CDR1 and CDR2: DFQATT, SNEGSKA (reference sequence). V was shortened by 2 bases and J by 9 bases, with 17 bases between the two germline ends. CDR3: CSARPGPPRAEQFF. The CDR3 bases are TGCAGTGCTAGACCGGGACCCCCTCGGGCTGAGCAGTTCTTC.

This CDR3 is CASSIRGYQETQYF. The CDR3 DNA is TGTGCCAGCAGTATAAGGGGGTACCAAGAGACCCAGTACTTC. The genes are TRBV7-2 and TRBJ2-5; D may be TRBD1 (6 bases). CDR1 is SGHTA and CDR2 is FQGNSA in the germline V gene. With 6 bases removed from V and 0 bases from J, the gap between germline ends came to 11 bases. CDR3 length equals 14 residues.

The chain joins TRBV19 to TRBJ1-2, with 7 bases identical to TRBD1. This CDR3 spans 14 amino acids. The J segment lost 4 bases and the V segment lost 5 bases, leaving 7 bases of the junction unmatched. The V gene's germline CDR1 is LNHDA and CDR2 SQIVND (reference sequence). In DNA form, the CDR3 reads TGTGCCAGTAGTGATCCGGGACAGTCCTATGGCTACACCTTC. Its translation is CASSDPGQSYGYTF. The complete variable domain, with remaining parts taken from reference TRBV19 and TRBJ1-2, reads DGGITQSPKYLFRKEGQNVTLSCEQNLNHDAMYWYRQDPGQGLRLIYYSQIVNDFQKGDIAEGYSVSREKKESFPLTVTSAQKNPTAFYLCASSDPGQSYGYTFGSGTRLTVV.

This clonotype was detected ten times or more. The rearrangement uses TRBV4-2 and TRBJ2-3; 8 bases line up with TRBD2. The CDR3 loop spans 18 amino acids. V shed 0 bases and J 5 bases; nucleotides not matched to a gene: 13. Germline V gene lookup returns CDR1 LGHNA and CDR2 YNFKEQ. This chain's CDR3 is CASSQDVVGLGIQDTQYF. As DNA, the CDR3 is TGTGCCAGCAGCCAAGATGTTGTGGGACTAGGTATTCAAGATACGCAGTATTTT.

This chain links TRBV19 with TRBJ2-1, with 10 bases fitting TRBD2. J lost 1 base, V lost 9 bases, and 9 bases had no gene match. The CDR3 runs 16 residues. Germline V lookup: CDR1 LNHDA, CDR2 SQIVND (reference sequence). CDR3 coding DNA: TGTGCCAGCGCACCTCTTAGCGGGGGGTCCTACAATGAGCAGTTCTTC. This encodes CASAPLSGGSYNEQFF.

The chain links TRBV9 to TRBJ2-3; the D is unclear. Germline-derived CDR1 and CDR2 are SGDLS and YYNGEE. This CDR3 spans 13 amino acids. The V and J ends lost 3 bases and 0 bases respectively, with 5 bases between them. The DNA of the CDR3 is TGTGCCAGCAGCGGCGCCAGCACAGATACGCAGTATTTT. Amino acid sequence: CASSGASTDTQYF.